The sequence of this T cell receptor beta chain was determined in a study of shared clonotypes between healthy human individuals (dated by TCRdb to about 2020). Study-wide context: Three men and two women, aged 18 to 49 years, made up the cohort. Different laboratories and diverse techniques were used to prepare libraries and sequence TCR repertoires, to increase sequencing depth and limit assay-specific biases. Each donor's leukapheresis produced roughly between roughly 0.85 and 9.5 billion PBMCs. Blood TCR repertoires of roughly five healthy adults were deeply sequenced to estimate repertoire size and the extent of clonotype sharing between individuals. For each donor, three plates each were used for CD4 naive and CD4 memory, two plates were used for CD8 naive, and one plate was used for CD8 memory.

In the case of this clone: Its antigen is currently not known. The input lacks base qualities; no much larger clone sits a single base away.

What the research found in general, with its limitations: Compared with non-shared clonotypes, the clonotypes found in all four sorted-subset donors had higher generation probabilities. The genetic and exposure-history diversity represented was limited by the small number of donors. Sharing across four donors was observed for around 5% of naive CD4, over 3% of naive CD8, about 2.3% of memory CD4, and about 0.4% of memory CD8 clonotypes. Sampling was limited to blood, and TCR repertoires in tissue likely differ from TCR repertoires in blood. Pairwise subsampling indicated that sequencing depth was expected to affect the degree of clonotype sharing among donors. Incomplete sequencing was indicated by rarefaction of sorted-subset datasets, despite the large sequencing depth. Naive subsets generally had larger estimated clonotype richness than memory subsets did.

CD8 naive samples were obtained by positive selection for CCR7 among CD45RO-negative cells, yielding a CD45RA+CCR7+ population from which TemRA cells were excluded. Healthy HIV-negative adults with no recently reported acute infections or vaccinations were included as donors. Every donor was a Caucasian adult residing in Nashville, Tennessee, USA. Blood was collected by leukapheresis, and PBMCs were isolated by Ficoll-Histopaque density gradient centrifugation and then cryopreserved in liquid nitrogen vapor phase. Purity and quantity of every magnetically sorted T cell population were checked by analytical flow cytometry. Each sorted fraction had its genomic DNA isolated and then quantified by UV absorbance on a Nanodrop 2000c. Taken from cysteine to phenylalanine, the CDR3 has 17 residues. Only the CDR3 region is kept as DNA, spanning 51 bases read in frame from base 1. Via the germline V gene (reference sequence), CDR1 is MNHEY and CDR2 SMNVEV. V is pared back by 0 bases and J by 5 bases, with 19 bases lying between the germline termini.

TCR CDR3 regions were amplified from genomic DNA by multiplex PCR using the deep immunoSEQ assay. Extracted genomic DNA from each cell subset was spread evenly across all wells of several immunoSEQ 96-well plates, with each plate serving as a replicate. Each replicate PCR for sorted subsets received around 200 ng genomic DNA, equal to tens of thousands of T cell genomes. Purified libraries were quantified with a Qubit 3.0 fluorometer, sized on a Bioanalyzer 2100, and re-quantified with the KAPA Library Quantification kit. Each immunoSEQ 96-well plate was sequenced on its own single-read 150-cycle Illumina NextSeq 550 flow cell. Per the original workflow: The immunoSEQ output contained only junctional sequences without quality scores, so filtering could not match that applied to full-length reads. To assign V/J genes and CDR3, sequences were annotated using PyIR, a Python wrapper for IgBLAST v1.9, with IMGT germline references. Reads were filtered out if the reads had weak V/J assignments (E-value above 1e-6), no CDR3, stop codons, out-of-frame junctions, or ambiguous translated residues. V3J clonotypes were defined as sequences sharing the same inferred V gene, J gene, and CDR3 amino acid sequence. To compute the percentage overlap between repertoires, the number of shared unique clonotypes was divided by the size of the smaller repertoire. Three approaches were used to assess repertoire richness: RTK rarefaction, the Chao1 estimator, and Recon v2.1 estimates of unobserved clonotypes. Generation probabilities for all TCRbeta clonotypes obtained by the gDNA method from a few donors were computed using OLGA. TCRdb carries this immuneACCESS record with in-frame sequences only. Its versions omit some clonotypes, under half of them owing to an unresolved V gene in the studies checked, with the rest unexplained. D and trimming were read from the DNA, whereas the V and J calls and clone size are those reported in that table. In this sample the table shows over 800,000 clones, around 93% of which occur a single time. Clones ranked in the top ten supply approximately 25% of the sample.

The rearranged segments are TRBV27 and TRBJ2-5, with TRBD1 as a weak D call on 7 bases. This clonotype was sampled from a man aged 25 to 40 in good health. Material: naive CD8+ T cells sorted from blood. The meaning of the sample's cell subset or site label: CD45RA+CCR7+. Read as DNA, the sequence is TGTGCCAGCAGTTTATCCAGGGGGGAATACCTACCGGAGACCCAGTACTTC. This sequence encodes CASSLSRGEYLPETQYF.